This T cell receptor beta chain appears in the sequencing data of a study of T cells in localized non-small cell lung cancer. This clone was found once. As yet, its antigen is unknown. The CDR3 length is 17 residues. Trimming removed 2 bases at V and 8 bases at J, with 19 bases between. CDR1 and CDR2 from the germline V gene are MNHNS and SASEGT. General observations from the study: One tumor region alone was sequenced, and heterogeneity therefore remains possible. Detection in adjacent lung was observed for a median 57 of the top 100 tumor clones.

Libraries were prepared by immunoSEQ multiplex PCR; TCRdb keeps only in-frame clonotypes and omits some of them. The table records 20,000 to 25,000 clones, about nine tenths of them present only once. The sequencing used peripheral blood, collected before any cancer treatment. This clonotype was sampled from a man aged 40 to 70 with stage I squamous cell lung carcinoma. V usage is TRBV6-1 and J usage is TRBJ1-6, with D maybe TRBD1 (5 bases). The chain's CDR3 is CASSEPASAGLYSPLHF. For the CDR3, the DNA is TGTGCCAGCAGTGAACCCGCTTCGGCAGGGCTCTATTCACCCCTCCACTTT.